A single sample is the source of the 14 T cell receptor beta chains below, sequenced in a study of shared clonotypes between healthy human individuals. Naive CD8 isolation took CD45RO-negative cells positively selected for CCR7 and excluded terminally differentiated effector memory CD45RA+ cells. The table came from immunoSEQ multiplex PCR; TCRdb's copy has only in-frame clones and leaves some out. The sample yields 630,000 or so clones, roughly 98% seen once. Sequenced input: naive CD8+ T cells sorted from blood. The receptors were gathered from a man aged 25 to 40 in good health.

This rearrangement joins TRBV6-1 to TRBJ2-7; 7 bases are shared with TRBD1. Germline values: CDR1 MNHNS, CDR2 SASEGT. This CDR3 contains 14 residues. The trim removed 4 bases at V and 2 bases at J, leaving 5 bases unmatched. The CDR3 spells CASSVQGHPYEQYF. CDR3 DNA: TGTGCCAGCAGTGTACAGGGGCACCCCTACGAGCAGTACTTC.

The V call is TRBV7-2, the J call TRBJ1-1; TRBD1 aligns across 10 bases. Trimming took 5 bases from V and 6 from J; bases not matched to a gene: 9. The CDR3 sequence is 15 residues long. Germline-derived CDR1 and CDR2 are SGHTA and FQGNSA. The CDR3 region has the DNA TGTGCCAGCAGCCCCTGGGACAGGGGTGGGCCTGAAGCTTTCTTT. Translation: CASSPWDRGGPEAFF.

This clone was picked up one time. J is TRBJ2-2 and V is TRBV18, with D perhaps being TRBD1 or TRBD2 (5 bases each). With 8 bases removed from V and 1 base from J, the gap between germline ends came to 14 bases. The CDR3 spans 15 residues. Germline CDR1 reads KGHSH; CDR2 reads LQKENI. CDR3 in amino acids: CASRDLEGNTGELFF. In DNA form, the CDR3 reads TGTGCCAGCCGGGACCTTGAGGGGAACACCGGGGAGCTGTTTTTT.

Worth noting for this clone: Different DNA sequences within this sample yield the same CDR3. This chain uses TRBV7-9 with TRBJ1-1; D not certain. Trimming removed 1 base at V and 5 bases at J, with 5 bases between. CDR3 length: 12 amino acids. Germline lookup yields CDR1 SEHNR and CDR2 FQNEAQ (reference sequence). CDR3: CASSLDGTEAFF. Written as DNA, the CDR3 is TGTGCCAGCAGCTTAGATGGAACTGAAGCTTTCTTT.

The chain recombines TRBV28 with TRBJ2-7, with D unresolved. Germline V gene data show CDR1 as MDHEN and CDR2 as SYDVKM. V lost 5 bases to trimming and J lost 0 bases, with 17 bases between them. The CDR3 is 16 amino acids. DNA of the CDR3: TGTGCCAGCAGTCCCGTTTACGGCCCGAGCTCCTACGAGCAGTACTTC. Amino acid sequence: CASSPVYGPSSYEQYF.

V is TRBV15 and J is TRBJ2-7; D might be TRBD1 (7 bases). Trimming removed 4 bases from V and 3 bases from J, with 16 bases in between. Germline V gene lookup returns CDR1 LNHNV and CDR2 YYDKDF (reference sequence). CDR3 length: 15 amino acids. CDR3 protein: CATSTQRQGGYEQYF. CDR3 sequence (DNA): TGTGCCACCAGCACACAACGGCAGGGGGGCTACGAGCAGTACTTC.

This clone was observed a single time. At the DNA level, this CDR3 is encoded by other sequences in the same sample as well. The rearrangement uses TRBV18 and TRBJ2-7, with D uncertain. From germline, CDR1 is KGHSH and CDR2 LQKENI. V lost 2 bases, J lost 3 bases, and 11 bases lay in between. The CDR3 contains 14 residues. CDR3 amino acids: CASSPGGGSYEQYF. CDR3 nucleotides: TGTGCCAGCTCACCAGGTGGTGGCAGCTACGAGCAGTACTTC.

The genes are TRBV29-1 and TRBJ2-7, with D tentatively TRBD2 (6 bases). CDR3 length equals 16 residues. Germline assignment: CDR1 SQVTM and CDR2 ANQGSEA. V was shortened by 1 base and J by 0 bases, with 16 bases between the two germline ends. CDR3 sequence reads: CSVEGLSSGSSYEQYF. The CDR3 coding sequence is TGCAGCGTTGAAGGGTTGAGTAGCGGAAGCTCCTACGAGCAGTACTTC.

The J gene is TRBJ2-7, the V gene TRBV7-9; 9 nucleotides match TRBD1. Trimming removed 5 bases from V and 3 bases from J; junction bases left unmatched: 5. CDR1 is SEHNR and CDR2 is FQNEAQ in the germline V gene (reference sequence). The CDR3 loop spans 14 amino acids. CDR3 sequence (DNA): TGTGCCAGCAGCGTGACAGGGGGATACTACGAGCAGTACTTC. This codes for CASSVTGGYYEQYF.

CDR3 region: CASSSSRDRGLIQPQHF. As DNA, the CDR3 is TGTGCCAGCAGCTCGTCCCGGGACAGGGGGCTCATTCAGCCCCAGCATTTT. The gene calls are TRBV7-9 and TRBJ1-5; 12 positions match TRBD1. There are 17 residues in the CDR3. CDR1 is SEHNR and CDR2 is FQNEAQ in the germline V gene (reference sequence). V lost 4 bases, J lost 6 bases, and 10 bases stayed unmatched.

The chain carries TRBV12-5 and TRBJ2-7; D might be TRBD1 or TRBD2, each matching 5 bases. The CDR3 loop spans 13 amino acids. From germline, CDR1 is LGHNT and CDR2 FRNRAP. Trimming removed 7 bases from V and 3 bases from J, with 13 bases in between. CDR3 nucleotides: TGTGCTAGTGCTGAGGGGTCGGACTACGAGCAGTACTTC. This translates into CASAEGSDYEQYF.

The chain joins TRBV29-1 to TRBJ2-7; TRBD2 aligns across 8 bases. Germline V gene data show CDR1 as SQVTM and CDR2 as ANQGSEA. V shed 4 bases, J shed 5 bases, and the junction held 4 bases outside the gene matches. This CDR3 has 12 amino acids. This CDR3 reads CSVVREGDEQYF. CDR3 in DNA: TGCAGCGTTGTCCGGGAGGGGGACGAGCAGTACTTC.

The V and J genes are TRBV6-1 and TRBJ2-4, with D uncertain. Per the germline V gene, CDR1 is MNHNS and CDR2 is SASEGT. This CDR3 contains 14 residues. V dropped 0 bases and J dropped 7 bases, with 10 bases sitting between them. CDR3 loop: CASSEAAGSNIQYF. In DNA, the CDR3 is TGTGCCAGCAGTGAAGCTGCCGGATCCAACATTCAGTACTTC.

The chain links TRBV9 to TRBJ2-7, with 10 bases matching TRBD2. The CDR3 runs 18 residues. CDR1 is SGDLS and CDR2 is YYNGEE in the germline V gene. The V gene end was trimmed by 4 bases and the J gene end by 0 bases; junction bases not matched to a gene: 13. CDR3 loop: CASSSTSGNTDSSYEQYF. DNA of the CDR3: TGTGCCAGCAGCTCCACTAGCGGGAATACCGATAGCTCCTACGAGCAGTACTTC.